The rows below give T cell receptor beta chains drawn from one sample of a study of blood T cell repertoires in COVID-19. Sequencing was performed with immunoSEQ multiplex PCR; in TCRdb, only in-frame clones are kept and a portion is missing. Among over 200,000 clones listed, 75% to 90% were seen once. The sample was peripheral blood. The source of these receptors is a man aged 55 to 70 who had recovered from COVID-19. The CDR3 runs from the conserved cysteine through the conserved F or W. D genes are given only for firm matches. Size is stated for part of the rows, as once, few or many counts, or as a class when the clone is expanded.

clone_size: -
j_call: TRBJ1-5
d_call: -
v_call: TRBV28
cdr3_nt: TGTGCCAGCAGTTCGCTGACAGGAGGCAATCAGCCCCAGCATTTT
cdr3_aa: CASSSLTGGNQPQHF

clone_size: -
j_call: TRBJ1-1
d_call: TRBD1
v_call: TRBV27
cdr3_nt: TGTGCCAGCAGTCTACGACAGGGATACACTGAAGCTTTCTTT
cdr3_aa: CASSLRQGYTEAFF

clone_size: -
j_call: TRBJ1-1
d_call: -
v_call: TRBV11-3
cdr3_nt: TGTGCCAGCAGCTTAGGACCGGACAAACGGGTTTTCTTT
cdr3_aa: CASSLGPDKRVFF

clone_size: -
j_call: TRBJ2-7
d_call: TRBD2
v_call: TRBV10-3
cdr3_nt: TGTGCCATCAATCCGGGACTAGCGGGATCCTACGAGCAGTACTTC
cdr3_aa: CAINPGLAGSYEQYF

clone_size: -
j_call: TRBJ2-3
d_call: TRBD2
v_call: TRBV28
cdr3_nt: TGTGCCAGCAGCTACTGGACTAGCGGATCCACAGATACGCAGTATTTT
cdr3_aa: CASSYWTSGSTDTQYF

clone_size: -
j_call: TRBJ2-3
d_call: TRBD1
v_call: TRBV5-4
cdr3_nt: TGTGCCAGCAGCTCGACCTGGACAGGGGAGGATACGCAGTATTTT
cdr3_aa: CASSSTWTGEDTQYF

clone_size: -
j_call: TRBJ2-7
d_call: -
v_call: TRBV5-4
cdr3_nt: TGTGCCAGCAGTCTCACGTTAGGGGGTTACGAGCAGTACTTC
cdr3_aa: CASSLTLGGYEQYF

clone_size: -
j_call: TRBJ1-3
d_call: -
v_call: TRBV13
cdr3_nt: TGTGCCAGCAGCCCAAAGGGGAGGGCGGGAAACACCATATATTTT
cdr3_aa: CASSPKGRAGNTIYF

clone_size: -
j_call: TRBJ2-1
d_call: TRBD1
v_call: TRBV5-1
cdr3_nt: TGCGCCAGCTCTAAACCGGGACAGGCTGCGGATGAGCAGTTCTTC
cdr3_aa: CASSKPGQAADEQFF

clone_size: -
j_call: TRBJ2-5
d_call: -
v_call: TRBV12-3/TRBV12-4
cdr3_nt: TGTGCCAGCAGTCCCGCGGGGCAAGAGACCCAGTACTTC
cdr3_aa: CASSPAGQETQYF

clone_size: -
j_call: TRBJ1-1
d_call: TRBD1
v_call: TRBV6-5
cdr3_nt: TGTGCCAGCAGTTACTCGGACAGGGGCCGGGAGGGAGCTTTCTTT
cdr3_aa: CASSYSDRGREGAFF

clone_size: -
j_call: TRBJ2-1
d_call: TRBD2
v_call: TRBV2
cdr3_nt: TGTGCCAGCAGTGAAAATAAGCGGGGCAATGAGCAGTTCTTC
cdr3_aa: CASSENKRGNEQFF

clone_size: -
j_call: TRBJ1-3
d_call: -
v_call: TRBV19
cdr3_nt: TGTGCCAGTAGTATTCGGTCAGGTAATCCGACGAGCTCTGGAAACACCATATATTTT
cdr3_aa: CASSIRSGNPTSSGNTIYF

clone_size: -
j_call: TRBJ1-2
d_call: TRBD1
v_call: TRBV14
cdr3_nt: TGTGCCAGCAGCCCGGGACAGCCCCTCTATGGCTACACCTTC
cdr3_aa: CASSPGQPLYGYTF

clone_size: once
j_call: TRBJ1-5
d_call: -
v_call: TRBV5-8
cdr3_nt: TGTGCCAGCAGCTTCAGGGGAGCAGGCAATCAGCCCCAGCATTTT
cdr3_aa: CASSFRGAGNQPQHF

clone_size: -
j_call: TRBJ2-7
d_call: TRBD2
v_call: TRBV7-3
cdr3_nt: TGTGCCAGCAGCTTAACAGGGACTAGCTTCTACGAGCAGTACTTC
cdr3_aa: CASSLTGTSFYEQYF

clone_size: -
j_call: TRBJ1-2
d_call: -
v_call: TRBV10-2
cdr3_nt: TGCGCCAGCAGTGAGTCGGGGCGGGACGGCATCTATGGCTACACCTTC
cdr3_aa: CASSESGRDGIYGYTF

clone_size: -
j_call: TRBJ1-3
d_call: -
v_call: TRBV6-5
cdr3_nt: TGTGCCAGCAGTCGGACTGGACCCTCTGGAAACACCATATATTTT
cdr3_aa: CASSRTGPSGNTIYF

clone_size: -
j_call: TRBJ2-7
d_call: -
v_call: TRBV18
cdr3_nt: TGTGCCAGCTCACCACCACAGGGTTACGAGCAGTACTTC
cdr3_aa: CASSPPQGYEQYF

clone_size: -
j_call: TRBJ2-7
d_call: -
v_call: TRBV25-1
cdr3_nt: TGTGCCAGCAGTGACCAGGGCGGGCAGTACTTC
cdr3_aa: CASSDQGGQYF

clone_size: -
j_call: TRBJ1-1
d_call: -
v_call: TRBV7-9
cdr3_nt: TGTGCCAGCACCGCCGTAGGGACGGGGGACACTGAAGCTTTCTTT
cdr3_aa: CASTAVGTGDTEAFF

clone_size: -
j_call: TRBJ2-2
d_call: -
v_call: TRBV21-1
cdr3_nt: TGTGCTCCTTATATCACCGGGGAGCTGTTTTTT
cdr3_aa: CAPYITGELFF

clone_size: -
j_call: TRBJ2-5
d_call: TRBD1
v_call: TRBV5-8
cdr3_nt: TGTGCCAGCAGCACTAACAGGGGGCCGGTGGGGCAAGAGACCCAGTACTTC
cdr3_aa: CASSTNRGPVGQETQYF

clone_size: -
j_call: TRBJ1-5
d_call: TRBD1
v_call: TRBV28
cdr3_nt: TGTGCCAGCATCGCCCAGGGGGCGCAGGGCAATCAGCCCCAGCATTTT
cdr3_aa: CASIAQGAQGNQPQHF

clone_size: -
j_call: TRBJ2-5
d_call: -
v_call: TRBV28
cdr3_nt: TGTGCCAGCAGTTTAAGGGCAGGGGAAGAGACCCAGTACTTC
cdr3_aa: CASSLRAGEETQYF

clone_size: -
j_call: TRBJ2-1
d_call: -
v_call: TRBV9
cdr3_nt: TGTGCCAGCAGCGTAGGGAATTTGGAGGGATCTAATGAGCAGTTCTTC
cdr3_aa: CASSVGNLEGSNEQFF

clone_size: -
j_call: TRBJ1-6
d_call: -
v_call: TRBV9
cdr3_nt: TGTGCCAGCAGCGTAGCTCAGCGTTGGATGCCAAATTCACCCCTCCACTTT
cdr3_aa: CASSVAQRWMPNSPLHF

clone_size: -
j_call: TRBJ2-7
d_call: -
v_call: TRBV19
cdr3_nt: TGTGCCAGTAGCAAGGTGGAGGGGCAACCCTACGAGCAGTACTTC
cdr3_aa: CASSKVEGQPYEQYF

clone_size: -
j_call: TRBJ1-1
d_call: -
v_call: TRBV3-1/TRBV3-2
cdr3_nt: TGTGCCAGCAGCCAAGGGGGGGGATTGGTGACTGAAGCTTTCTTT
cdr3_aa: CASSQGGGLVTEAFF

clone_size: -
j_call: TRBJ1-3
d_call: -
v_call: TRBV7-2
cdr3_nt: TGTGCCAGCAGCTTCCCCCTTGCGGGAAACACCATATATTTT
cdr3_aa: CASSFPLAGNTIYF

clone_size: -
j_call: TRBJ2-5
d_call: TRBD1
v_call: TRBV27
cdr3_nt: TGTGCCAGCACCAACTGGACAGGACCTCAAGAGACCCAGTACTTC
cdr3_aa: CASTNWTGPQETQYF

clone_size: -
j_call: TRBJ1-2
d_call: -
v_call: TRBV19
cdr3_nt: TGTGCCAGTAGTTCGACAGGCCACATCTATGGCTACACCTTC
cdr3_aa: CASSSTGHIYGYTF

clone_size: -
j_call: TRBJ2-2
d_call: TRBD1
v_call: TRBV5-1
cdr3_nt: TGCGCCAGCAGCATCACAGGGGGCGCAGGCACCGGGGAGCTGTTTTTT
cdr3_aa: CASSITGGAGTGELFF

clone_size: once
j_call: TRBJ2-3
d_call: TRBD2
v_call: TRBV7-3
cdr3_nt: TGTGCCAGCAGCTTACAGGGTAGCGGGGCATCAACAGATACGCAGTATTTT
cdr3_aa: CASSLQGSGASTDTQYF

clone_size: -
j_call: TRBJ2-7
d_call: TRBD1
v_call: TRBV19
cdr3_nt: TGTGCCACTACCAACGACAGGGGAAGCTACGAGCAGTACTTC
cdr3_aa: CATTNDRGSYEQYF

clone_size: -
j_call: TRBJ2-3
d_call: -
v_call: TRBV7-3
cdr3_nt: TGTGCCAGCAGCTCGGACTCCCTACGAGATACGCAGTATTTT
cdr3_aa: CASSSDSLRDTQYF

clone_size: -
j_call: TRBJ1-6
d_call: -
v_call: TRBV6-5
cdr3_nt: TGTGCCAGCAGTCCAGGGGATACCTATAATTCACCCCTCCACTTT
cdr3_aa: CASSPGDTYNSPLHF

clone_size: -
j_call: TRBJ1-5
d_call: -
v_call: TRBV28
cdr3_nt: TGTGCCAGCAGTTTCGGTAACGGGGTTAAGCCCCAGCATTTT
cdr3_aa: CASSFGNGVKPQHF

clone_size: -
j_call: TRBJ1-1
d_call: TRBD1
v_call: TRBV6-2/TRBV6-3
cdr3_nt: TGTGCCAGCAGTTACGAACAGGGGGCGGACACTGAAGCTTTCTTT
cdr3_aa: CASSYEQGADTEAFF

clone_size: -
j_call: TRBJ1-6
d_call: -
v_call: TRBV6-5
cdr3_nt: TGTGCCAGCAGGGAGGGGTCAGGGAGGAATTCACCCCTCCACTTT
cdr3_aa: CASREGSGRNSPLHF

clone_size: -
j_call: TRBJ2-1
d_call: TRBD2
v_call: TRBV7-8
cdr3_nt: TGTGCCAGCAGCTTAGGGGTCGGGACTAAGTCCAGCGGTGAGCAGTTCTTC
cdr3_aa: CASSLGVGTKSSGEQFF

clone_size: -
j_call: TRBJ2-3
d_call: TRBD1
v_call: TRBV6-7
cdr3_nt: TGTGCCAGCAGCGTTTTACAGGGGATTACTAGCACAGATACGCAGTATTTT
cdr3_aa: CASSVLQGITSTDTQYF

clone_size: once
j_call: TRBJ2-3
d_call: -
v_call: TRBV7-9
cdr3_nt: TGTGCCAGCAGCTTATTATCTAGCGCTAGCACAGATACGCAGTATTTT
cdr3_aa: CASSLLSSASTDTQYF